The 16 T cell receptor beta chains below come from one sample, sequenced in a study of T cells after yellow fever vaccination. TCRdb recomputed calls from the 5' RACE reads with MiXCR, one row per CDR3 protein. The sample records 320,000 or so distinct CDR3 sequences, around 8.1% being singletons. Specimen: PBMCs, collected 35 to 50 days after the first yellow fever vaccination. The receptors stem from a man younger than 35 who received the YFV17D yellow fever vaccine.

This chain links TRBV7-9 with TRBJ1-1; the match to TRBD1 covers 9 bases. Germline loops: CDR1 SEHNR, CDR2 FQNEAQ (reference sequence). This CDR3 has 16 amino acids. V lost 6 bases to trimming and J lost 4 bases; unmatched junction nucleotides: 12. The CDR3 DNA is TGTGCCAGCAGTCTAACCGGGACAGGGATTTCCACTGAAGCTTTCTTT. It translates to CASSLTGTGISTEAFF.

The chain couples TRBV12-3 or TRBV12-4 to TRBJ2-3; D uncertain. V lost 7 bases and J 1 base, leaving 12 bases between the germline ends. This CDR3 has 14 amino acids. The CDR3, as DNA: TGTGCCAGCACTCTCTTATGGCGCACAGATACGCAGTATTTT. It specifies CASTLLWRTDTQYF.

The sample holds a few counts of this clonotype. One end of the junction fails to match germline, which may point to a read error. The chain employs TRBV11-2 and TRBJ1-1, with D unclear. Germline lookup yields CDR1 SGHAT and CDR2 FQNNGV. The CDR3 sequence is 11 residues long. Here the CDR3 reads CASSLNPAELF. Here the CDR3 DNA reads TGTGCCAGCAGCTTAAACCCGGCGGAGCTCTTT.

This clonotype was seen repeatedly, ten times or more. This chain joins TRBV11-2 and TRBJ2-5, with TRBD2 matching over 7 bases. The CDR3 consists of 16 residues. The germline V gene encodes CDR1 SGHAT and CDR2 FQNNGV. V dropped 5 bases and J dropped 4; count of bases not matched to a gene: 13. CDR3 amino acids: CASSRGGLGLGETQYF. CDR3 in DNA: TGTGCCAGCAGCAGAGGTGGACTAGGCCTTGGAGAGACCCAGTACTTC.

This clonotype showed up just a few times. Here the CDR3 DNA reads TGCGCCAGCAGCGATGCAGGGAAAGACACTGAAGCTTTCTTT. Translated: CASSDAGKDTEAFF. The chain employs TRBV5-1 and TRBJ1-1, with D possibly being TRBD1 (5 bases). The CDR3 has 14 residues. The V gene's germline CDR1 is SGHRS and CDR2 YFSETQ. V was cut by 4 bases and J by 3 bases, with 13 bases left in between. The full variable domain, rest sourced from reference TRBV5-1 and TRBJ1-1, is KAGVTQTPRYLIKTRGQQVTLSCSPISGHRSVSWYQQTPGQGLQFLFEYFSETQRNKGNFPGRFSGRQFSNSRSEMNVSTLELGDSALYLCASSDAGKDTEAFFGQGTRLTVV.

V usage is TRBV14 and J usage is TRBJ1-1; the match to TRBD1 covers 7 bases. V shed 4 bases, J shed 1 base, and the junction held 6 bases outside the gene matches. CDR3 length equals 15 residues. CDR1 and CDR2 (germline): SGHDN, FVKESK. The CDR3 reads CASSLPGTANTEAFF. Here the CDR3 DNA reads TGTGCCAGCAGCCTCCCCGGGACAGCGAACACTGAAGCTTTCTTT.

In its sample, this clonotype was seen a few times. The genes are TRBV7-8 and TRBJ2-7; D gene uncertain. Per the germline V gene, CDR1 is SGHVS and CDR2 is FQNEAQ. This CDR3 contains 14 residues. V was clipped by 1 base and J by 3 bases, with 10 bases between them. The CDR3 loop is CASSLVPGDYEQYV. In DNA form, the CDR3 reads TGTGCCAGCAGCTTAGTTCCAGGAGACTACGAGCAGTACGTC.

The chain links TRBV5-1 to TRBJ2-5; 7 nucleotides match TRBD2. Germline V gene lookup returns CDR1 SGHRS and CDR2 YFSETQ. CDR3 length: 14 residues. The V and J ends lost 2 bases and 2 bases, in that order; junction bases with no gene match: 3. In DNA, the CDR3 is TGCGCCAGCAGCTTCAGCGGGGAACAAGAGACCCAGTACTTC. It codes for CASSFSGEQETQYF.

In its sample, this clonotype was seen a few times. This chain connects TRBV20-1 to TRBJ1-5, with D perhaps TRBD1 (5 bases). The ends were cut back, 6 bases at V and 3 bases at J, with 18 bases in the middle. This CDR3 has 15 residues. From germline, CDR1 is DFQATT and CDR2 SNEGSKA (reference sequence). The CDR3 DNA sequence: TGCAGTGCCCGACGGGGACGAATAAACAATCAGCCCCAGCATTTT. This codes for CSARRGRINNQPQHF.

In this sample, this clonotype turned up a few times. This chain uses TRBV11-1 with TRBJ2-6; 10 bases match TRBD1. CDR3 length: 19 amino acids. Germline CDR1 and CDR2: SGHAT and FQDESV (reference sequence). Trimming cost V 2 bases and J 0 bases; bases outside gene matches: 7. CDR3 nucleotides: TGTGCCAGCAGCTTAACCCTGACAGGGGGCAACTCTGGGGCCAACGTCCTGACTTTC. Translation: CASSLTLTGGNSGANVLTF.

This clonotype was seen only a few times. The V and J genes are TRBV20-1 and TRBJ1-4; D is possibly TRBD1 (5 bases). Germline V gene sequence: CDR1 DFQATT, CDR2 SNEGSKA (reference sequence). The CDR3 totals 14 residues. V dropped 3 bases and J dropped 7 bases, with 15 bases sitting between them. The CDR3 DNA is TGCAGTGCTAGCCACCGATGGGGGGGTGAAAAACTGTTTTTT. It yields the protein CSASHRWGGEKLFF.

This clonotype was detected only a few times. This chain connects TRBV7-3 to TRBJ2-3; TRBD2 matches at 10 bases. V gave up 5 bases and J gave up 2 bases; unmatched junction bases: 10. The germline V gene encodes CDR1 SGHTA and CDR2 FQGTGA. This CDR3 has 17 residues. The CDR3 is CASSQNLAGEPTDTQYF. The CDR3 DNA reads as TGTGCCAGCAGCCAAAATCTAGCGGGGGAACCCACAGATACGCAGTATTTT.

This clonotype was seen a few times. The rearrangement joins TRBV6-1 to TRBJ2-5; D might be TRBD1 or TRBD2, each matching 5 bases. The CDR3 totals 13 residues. Germline lookup yields CDR1 MNHNS and CDR2 SASEGT. Trimming shortened V by 8 bases and J by 5 bases, and 15 bases separated the two germline ends. CDR3 sequence (DNA): TGTGCCAGCGCCCGAGGGGAGATGGAGACCCAGTACTTC. Its protein is CASARGEMETQYF.

The table lists this clonotype with many counts. The V call is TRBV11-2, the J call TRBJ1-2; D not resolved. This CDR3 contains 13 residues. CDR1 and CDR2 from the germline V gene are SGHAT and FQNNGV. The V gene lost 3 bases and the J gene lost 3 bases, with 8 bases spanning the gap. CDR3 protein: CASSLEGDYGYTF. CDR3 sequence (DNA): TGTGCCAGCAGCTTGGAGGGAGACTATGGCTACACCTTC.

The chain links TRBV10-3 to TRBJ1-5, with D maybe TRBD1 (6 bases). Trimming removed 8 bases from V and 4 bases from J, with 12 bases in between. This CDR3 comprises 13 residues. Germline lookup yields CDR1 ENHRY and CDR2 SYGVKD. This CDR3 reads CAIQTGLNQPQHF. In DNA form, the CDR3 reads TGTGCCATCCAGACAGGACTAAATCAGCCCCAGCATTTT.

This chain connects TRBV5-1 to TRBJ2-7; TRBD1 matches at 10 bases. Unmatched junction bases numbered 5, after V lost 2 bases and J lost 3 bases. Germline CDR1 reads SGHRS; CDR2 reads YFSETQ. The CDR3 contains 15 residues. In DNA form, the CDR3 reads TGCGCCAGCAGCTTCCGGACAGGGGGAGACTACGAGCAGTACTTC. Encoded protein: CASSFRTGGDYEQYF.